The source of this T cell receptor (beta chain) is a study of long-term antiretroviral therapy in people with HIV. Whole-study findings and limits: Neither ART adherence, viral resistance nor therapy changes were documented.

For this clone: Its matching antigen is unknown.

Germline CDR1 ENHRY, CDR2 SYGVKD. The V and J ends lost 6 bases and 2 bases, in that order; junction bases with no gene match: 5. There are 15 residues in the CDR3. This was the immunoSEQ v3.0 assay at survey level. Some clones are missing from TCRdb's copy, which holds only in-frame ones; the method was immunoSEQ multiplex PCR. The data show around 12,000 clones, with 88% seen just once and roughly a fifth held by the top ten. The gene calls are TRBV10-3 and TRBJ2-2, with TRBD2 identical over 8 bases. The sample here was unsorted PBMCs, taken 2.1 years after starting antiretroviral therapy. The clonotype originates from a woman between 40 and 55 years old with HIV. CDR3 loop: CAIRSGGDNTGELFF. The DNA for the CDR3 is TGTGCCATCAGGAGCGGGGGAGATAACACCGGGGAGCTGTTTTTT.